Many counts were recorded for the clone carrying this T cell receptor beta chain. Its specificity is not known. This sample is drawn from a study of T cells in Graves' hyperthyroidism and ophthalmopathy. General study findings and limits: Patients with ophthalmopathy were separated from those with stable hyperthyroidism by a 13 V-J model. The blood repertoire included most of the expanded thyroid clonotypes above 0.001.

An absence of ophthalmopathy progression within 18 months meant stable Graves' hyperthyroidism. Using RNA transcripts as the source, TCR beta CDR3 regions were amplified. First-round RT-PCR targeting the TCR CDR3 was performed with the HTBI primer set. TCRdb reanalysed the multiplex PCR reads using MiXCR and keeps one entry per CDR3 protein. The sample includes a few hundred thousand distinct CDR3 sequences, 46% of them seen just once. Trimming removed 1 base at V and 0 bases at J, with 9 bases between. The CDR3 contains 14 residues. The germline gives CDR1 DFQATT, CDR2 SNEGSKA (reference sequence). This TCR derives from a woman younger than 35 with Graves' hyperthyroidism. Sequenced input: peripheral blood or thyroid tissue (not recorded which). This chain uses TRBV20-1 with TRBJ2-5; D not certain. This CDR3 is CSARVQGHQETQYF. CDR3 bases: TGCAGTGCTAGAGTGCAAGGGCACCAAGAGACCCAGTACTTC.